This entry lists 22 T cell receptor beta chains sequenced from one sample in a study of cytomegalovirus exposure and HLA in healthy donors. Repertoires were generated with immunoSEQ multiplex PCR, while TCRdb's copy carries only in-frame clones and drops some. The sample includes about 130,000 clones, 75% to 90% of them seen just once. The sequenced sample consisted of PBMCs. All receptors come from a woman under 30 in good health and CMV-seronegative.

This chain links TRBV5-1 with TRBJ2-3; possibly TRBD2 for D (6 bases). Germline CDR1 reads SGHRS; CDR2 reads YFSETQ. The CDR3 consists of 15 residues. V was cut by 0 bases and J by 0 bases, with 8 bases left in between. The CDR3 spells CASSLDSGSTDTQYF. The CDR3 DNA is TGCGCCAGCAGCTTGGATAGCGGCAGCACAGATACGCAGTATTTT.

The chain is built from TRBV23-1 and TRBJ1-5, with 7 bases lining up with TRBD1. TRBV23-1 counts as an open reading frame of uncertain function. The CDR3 sequence is 15 residues long. Trimming at V came to 4 bases and at J to 4 bases, leaving 7 bases not matched to a gene. The CDR3 loop is CASSPQGRGNQPQHF. As DNA, the CDR3 is TGCGCCAGCAGTCCGCAAGGCAGGGGGAATCAGCCCCAGCATTTT.

The sample holds a few counts of this clone. The rearrangement joins TRBV2 to TRBJ2-7; 8 bases line up with TRBD2. Germline values: CDR1 SNHLY, CDR2 FYNNEI. The CDR3 extends over 18 amino acids. J was trimmed by 1 base and V by 4 bases; bases with no gene match: 15. This CDR3 is CASSASSFQRERSYEQYF. In nucleotides, the CDR3 is TGTGCCAGCAGTGCCTCCTCATTCCAGCGGGAGAGGTCCTACGAGCAGTACTTC.

The rearrangement links TRBV7-2 to TRBJ1-2; 12 bases agree with TRBD1. Germline loops: CDR1 SGHTA, CDR2 FQGNSA. There are 16 residues in the CDR3. Trimming cost V 5 bases and J 4 bases; bases outside gene matches: 8. CDR3 in amino acids: CASSPLGTGGSYGYTF. The CDR3 nucleotides are TGTGCCAGCAGCCCGCTTGGGACAGGGGGCAGCTATGGCTACACCTTC.

The gene calls are TRBV7-6 and TRBJ2-7; 10 positions agree with TRBD1. The CDR3 totals 14 residues. The V gene's germline CDR1 is SGHVS and CDR2 FNYEAQ. J lost 2 bases, V lost 4 bases, and 2 bases had no gene match. The CDR3 coding sequence is TGTGCCAGCAGCTCGGGACAGGGGACCTACGAGCAGTACTTC. It yields the protein CASSSGQGTYEQYF.

The chain employs TRBV2 and TRBJ2-5; no reliable D call. Germline CDR1 and CDR2: SNHLY and FYNNEI. CDR3 size: 15 residues. V was cut by 3 bases and J by 2 bases, with 13 bases left in between. The CDR3 reads CASSDRRGRQETQYF. The CDR3 DNA reads TGTGCCAGCAGTGATCGGAGAGGTCGACAAGAGACCCAGTACTTC. Filled out from reference TRBV2 and TRBJ2-5, the complete variable domain reads EPEVTQTPSHQVTQMGQEVILRCVPISNHLYFYWYRQILGQKVEFLVSFYNNEISEKSEIFDDQFSVERPDGSNFTLKIRSTKLEDSAMYFCASSDRRGRQETQYFGPGTRLLVL.

The chain combines TRBV30 with TRBJ2-5; D not certain. V was trimmed by 0 bases and J by 2 bases, leaving 19 bases between them. In germline, CDR1 is GTSNPN, CDR2 SVGIG (reference sequence). The CDR3 consists of 17 residues. The CDR3 DNA sequence: TGTGCCTGGAGTGTTGGCGGCTACCTGGAAATACAAGAGACCCAGTACTTC. This sequence encodes CAWSVGGYLEIQETQYF.

The chain combines TRBV7-3 with TRBJ2-5; 15 bases agree with TRBD2. The CDR3 spans 18 residues. The V gene's germline CDR1 is SGHTA and CDR2 FQGTGA. Germline trimming cut 4 bases from V and 0 bases from J; bases unmatched to any gene: 6. CDR3 in DNA: TGTGCCAGCAGCTCCGGACTAGCGGGAGGGCTCTACCAAGAGACCCAGTACTTC. Protein sequence: CASSSGLAGGLYQETQYF.

The genes are TRBV28 and TRBJ2-3; 10 nucleotides match TRBD1. This CDR3 is built from 16 residues. CDR1 and CDR2 (germline): MDHEN, SYDVKM. With 5 bases clipped from V and 2 bases from J, the junction kept 7 bases outside the gene matches. CDR3 nucleotide sequence: TGTGCCAGCAGTACGAGACAGGGGGCTGTCACAGATACGCAGTATTTT. This encodes CASSTRQGAVTDTQYF.

The rearrangement uses TRBV7-2 and TRBJ2-7, with D perhaps TRBD1 (6 bases). The germline gives CDR1 SGHTA, CDR2 FQGNSA. The CDR3 is made up of 11 amino acids. With 5 bases removed from V and 10 bases from J, the gap between germline ends came to 12 bases. CDR3 sequence reads: CASSLNREQYF. The CDR3 DNA follows: TGTGCCAGCAGCCTGAACAGGGAACAGTACTTC.

This clone has just a few counts. The CDR3 reads CASSHRGSYEQYF. CDR3 in DNA: TGTGCCAGCAGCCACAGGGGCTCCTACGAGCAGTACTTC. The V call is TRBV5-4, the J call TRBJ2-7; 7 positions match TRBD1. The V gene's germline CDR1 is SGHNT and CDR2 YYREEE (reference sequence). This CDR3 is built from 13 residues. V gave up 4 bases and J gave up 0 bases; unmatched junction bases: 1.

This rearrangement joins TRBV7-8 to TRBJ1-5, with TRBD1 matching 9 bases. CDR3 length: 15 residues. Germline assignment: CDR1 SGHVS and CDR2 FQNEAQ. The V gene end was trimmed by 1 base and the J gene end by 3 bases; junction bases not matched to a gene: 1. The CDR3 here is CASSLDRGLNQPQHF. Written as DNA, the CDR3 is TGTGCCAGCAGCTTAGACAGGGGGCTCAATCAGCCCCAGCATTTT. The complete variable domain, with remaining parts taken from reference TRBV7-8 and TRBJ1-5, reads GAGVSQSPRYKVAKRGQDVALRCDPISGHVSLFWYQQALGQGPEFLTYFQNEAQLDKSGLPSDRFFAERPEGSVSTLKIQRTQQEDSAVYLCASSLDRGLNQPQHFGDGTRLSIL.

The chain links TRBV7-9 to TRBJ1-4, with TRBD1 matching 7 bases. V was pared by 5 bases and J by 4 bases, with 10 bases of the junction left unmatched. This CDR3 is built from 16 residues. The germline V gene has CDR1 SEHNR and CDR2 FQNEAQ (reference sequence). CDR3 in DNA: TGTGCCAGCAGCCCCGGGGACAGAACCTTTAATGAAAAACTGTTTTTT. This gives the protein CASSPGDRTFNEKLFF.

V is TRBV15 and J is TRBJ2-5; 8 bases map to TRBD1. The CDR3 spans 15 residues. In germline, CDR1 is LNHNV, CDR2 YYDKDF (reference sequence). The V segment lost 2 bases and the J segment 1 base; nucleotides outside the gene matches: 3. The CDR3 DNA reads as TGTGCCACCAGCAGACCCGACAGGGGCCAAGAGACCCAGTACTTC. This gives the protein CATSRPDRGQETQYF.

The chain uses TRBV9 and TRBJ2-2; the D gene is possibly TRBD1 (6 bases). This CDR3 contains 14 residues. V dropped 4 bases and J dropped 5 bases, with 12 bases sitting between them. Germline V lookup: CDR1 SGDLS, CDR2 YYNGEE. CDR3 nucleotides: TGTGCCAGCAGCACCGGGACACTTACCGGGGAGCTGTTTTTT. Its translation is CASSTGTLTGELFF. The entire variable domain, with the rest obtained from reference TRBV9 and TRBJ2-2, is as follows: DSGVTQTPKHLITATGQRVTLRCSPRSGDLSVYWYQQSLDQGLQFLIQYYNGEERAKGNILERFSAQQFPDLHSELNLSSLELGDSALYFCASSTGTLTGELFFGEGSRLTVL.

This clone was seen a handful of times. The rearrangement joins TRBV19 to TRBJ2-7; D might be TRBD2 (5 bases). The CDR3 has 11 amino acids. The ends were cut back, 3 bases at V and 5 bases at J, with 5 bases in the middle. In germline, CDR1 is LNHDA, CDR2 SQIVND (reference sequence). The CDR3 DNA reads TGTGCCAGTAGTATGGAGGACGAGCAGTACTTC. Encoded protein: CASSMEDEQYF.

The chain links TRBV5-1 to TRBJ2-7, with 9 bases matching TRBD1. The V gene's germline CDR1 is SGHRS and CDR2 YFSETQ. V trimming: 6 bases; J trimming: 3 bases; junction bases outside the gene matches: 4. This CDR3 has 13 amino acids. CDR3 nucleotide sequence: TGCGCCAGCACGGGACAGGGCCGCTACGAGCAGTACTTC. Translated: CASTGQGRYEQYF.

The J gene is TRBJ1-4, the V gene TRBV10-1, with D possibly matching TRBD1 (5 bases). Deletions cut 11 bases from V and 0 bases from J, with 10 bases between. The CDR3 contains 13 residues. The germline V gene has CDR1 WNHNN and CDR2 SYGVQD (reference sequence). This chain's CDR3 is CAFPGPTNEKLFF. The DNA for the CDR3 is TGCGCCTTCCCAGGGCCAACTAATGAAAAACTGTTTTTT.

The V and J genes are TRBV19 and TRBJ1-1; D may be TRBD1 (5 bases). The CDR3 covers 14 residues. V lost 6 bases and J lost 0, with 11 bases in between. Germline CDR1 LNHDA, CDR2 SQIVND (reference sequence). The DNA for the CDR3 is TGTGCCAGTAGGCCAGACAGATTGAACACTGAAGCTTTCTTT. The encoded protein is CASRPDRLNTEAFF.

This rearrangement joins TRBV5-4 to TRBJ1-2, with TRBD1 matching 10 bases. Trimming removed 4 bases from V and 0 bases from J; junction bases left unmatched: 6. Germline loops: CDR1 SGHNT, CDR2 YYREEE (reference sequence). This CDR3 region has 16 residues. The CDR3 here is CASSPPGQGSNYGYTF. Here the CDR3 DNA reads TGTGCCAGCAGCCCCCCGGGACAGGGGTCTAACTATGGCTACACCTTC.

The chain has TRBV18 and TRBJ2-7; 12 bases are a match to TRBD2. The CDR3 runs 17 residues. Germline CDR1 KGHSH, CDR2 LQKENI. V lost 3 bases, J lost 2 bases, and 8 bases stayed unmatched. CDR3 sequence: CASSPGLAGTFPYEQYF. Written as DNA, the CDR3 is TGTGCCAGCTCACCCGGACTAGCGGGGACTTTTCCCTACGAGCAGTACTTC.

The V gene is TRBV28, the J gene TRBJ1-2; TRBD1 aligns across 7 bases. There are 14 residues in the CDR3. V lost 2 bases and J lost 3; bases outside the gene matches: 3. The germline gives CDR1 MDHEN, CDR2 SYDVKM. CDR3 in DNA: TGTGCCAGCAGTTTAGGAGGGGGCCACTATGGCTACACCTTC. Translated: CASSLGGGHYGYTF.